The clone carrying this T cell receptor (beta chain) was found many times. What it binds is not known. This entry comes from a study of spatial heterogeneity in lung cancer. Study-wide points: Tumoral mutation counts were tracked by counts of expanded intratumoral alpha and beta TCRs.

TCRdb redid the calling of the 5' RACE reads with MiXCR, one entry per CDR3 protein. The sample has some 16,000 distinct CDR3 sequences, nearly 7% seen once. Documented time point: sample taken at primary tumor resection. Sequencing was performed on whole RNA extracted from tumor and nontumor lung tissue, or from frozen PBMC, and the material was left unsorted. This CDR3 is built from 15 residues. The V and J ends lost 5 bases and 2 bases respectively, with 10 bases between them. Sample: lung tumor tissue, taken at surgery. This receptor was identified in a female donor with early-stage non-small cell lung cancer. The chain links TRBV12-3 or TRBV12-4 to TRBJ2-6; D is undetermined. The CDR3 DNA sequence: TGTGCCAGCAGTCTCCTTTACCCTGGGGCCAACGTCCTGACTTTC. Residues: CASSLLYPGANVLTF.